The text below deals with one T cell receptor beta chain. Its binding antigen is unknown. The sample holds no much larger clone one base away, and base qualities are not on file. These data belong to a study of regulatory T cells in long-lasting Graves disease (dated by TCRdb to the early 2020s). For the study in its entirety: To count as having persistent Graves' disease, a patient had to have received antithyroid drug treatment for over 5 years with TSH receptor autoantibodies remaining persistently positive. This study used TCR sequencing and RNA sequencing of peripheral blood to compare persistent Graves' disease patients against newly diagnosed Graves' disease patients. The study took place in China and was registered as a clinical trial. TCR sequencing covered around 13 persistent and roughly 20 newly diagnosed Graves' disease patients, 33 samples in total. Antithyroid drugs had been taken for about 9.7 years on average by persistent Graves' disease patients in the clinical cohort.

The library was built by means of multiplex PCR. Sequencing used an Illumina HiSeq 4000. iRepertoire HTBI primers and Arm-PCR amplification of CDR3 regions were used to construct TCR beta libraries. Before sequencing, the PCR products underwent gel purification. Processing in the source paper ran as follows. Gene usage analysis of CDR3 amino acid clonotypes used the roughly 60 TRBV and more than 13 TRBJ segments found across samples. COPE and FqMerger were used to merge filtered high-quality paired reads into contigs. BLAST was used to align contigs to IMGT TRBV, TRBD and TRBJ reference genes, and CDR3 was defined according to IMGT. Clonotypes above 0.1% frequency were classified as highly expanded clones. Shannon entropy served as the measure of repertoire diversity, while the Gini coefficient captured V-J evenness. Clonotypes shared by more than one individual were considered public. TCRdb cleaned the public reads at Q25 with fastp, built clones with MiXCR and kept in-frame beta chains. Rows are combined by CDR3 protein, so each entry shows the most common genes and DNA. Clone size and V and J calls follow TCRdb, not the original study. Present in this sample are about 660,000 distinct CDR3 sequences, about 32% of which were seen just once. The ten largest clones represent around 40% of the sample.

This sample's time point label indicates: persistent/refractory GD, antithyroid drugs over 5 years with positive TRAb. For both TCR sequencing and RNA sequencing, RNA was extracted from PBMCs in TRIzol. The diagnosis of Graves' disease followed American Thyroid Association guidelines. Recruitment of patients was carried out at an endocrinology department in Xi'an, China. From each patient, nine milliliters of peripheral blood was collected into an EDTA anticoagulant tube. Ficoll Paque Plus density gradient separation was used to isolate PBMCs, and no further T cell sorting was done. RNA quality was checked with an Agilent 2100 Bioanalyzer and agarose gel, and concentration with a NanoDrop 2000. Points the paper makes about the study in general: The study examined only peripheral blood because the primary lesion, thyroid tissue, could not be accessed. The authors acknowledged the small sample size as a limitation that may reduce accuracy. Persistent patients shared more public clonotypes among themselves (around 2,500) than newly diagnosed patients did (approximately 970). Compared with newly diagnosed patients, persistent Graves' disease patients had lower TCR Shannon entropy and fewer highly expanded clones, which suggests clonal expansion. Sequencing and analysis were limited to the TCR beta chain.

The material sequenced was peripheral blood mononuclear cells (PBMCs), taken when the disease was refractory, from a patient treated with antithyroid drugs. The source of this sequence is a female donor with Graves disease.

The CDR3 reads as follows: CASSPDRGWADGYTF. The nucleotide sequence reads TGTGCCAGCAGTCCCGACAGGGGATGGGCCGATGGCTACACCTTC. The chain joins TRBV27 to TRBJ1-2; 8 central bases correspond to TRBD1. CDR3 length: 15 amino acids, cysteine to phenylalanine. Only the CDR3 DNA is retained, 45 bases long and in frame from the first base. V is pruned by 5 bases and J by 6 bases, leaving 11 bases of the junction without a gene match. Via the germline V gene (reference sequence), CDR1 is MNHEY and CDR2 SMNVEV.